Below are 2 T cell receptor beta chains sequenced from a single sample in a study of T-cell reconstitution after alpha-beta-depleted transplantation in children. Construction of the TCRbeta library involved unique molecular identifiers. TCRdb fed the PCR reads into MiXCR, producing one record per CDR3 protein. The sample lists almost 500,000 distinct CDR3 sequences, under 12% occurring once. The material sequenced was PBMCs, taken before TCRalphabeta/CD19-depleted stem cell transplant. These receptors came from a child aged 2 to 10 with inherited bone marrow failure, due to receive a stem cell transplant.

This clonotype has at least ten counts. The chain couples TRBV3-1 to TRBJ2-3; D gene uncertain. The CDR3 length is 13 residues. The V gene's germline CDR1 is LGHDT and CDR2 YNNKEL (reference sequence). Trimming took 1 base from V and 2 from J, leaving 4 bases between them. CDR3 sequence: CASSQGTTDTQYF. For the CDR3, the DNA is TGTGCCAGCAGCCAAGGGACCACAGATACGCAGTATTTT.

CDR3 in amino acids: CASRRVGPQETQYF. The CDR3 DNA sequence: TGTGCCAGCCGCCGAGTGGGCCCACAAGAGACCCAGTACTTC. The chain recombines TRBV28 with TRBJ2-5; D ambiguous. This CDR3 is built from 14 residues. The ends were cut back, 8 bases at V and 2 bases at J, with 15 bases in the middle. Germline V lookup: CDR1 MDHEN, CDR2 SYDVKM.